Listed here are 31 T cell receptor beta chains from one sample, sequenced in a study of T-cell reconstitution after alpha-beta-depleted transplantation in children. Unique molecular identifiers tagged the TCRbeta library. TCRdb re-called the PCR reads with MiXCR, one entry per CDR3 protein. The sample gives approximately 200,000 distinct CDR3 sequences, approximately 15% of which show up once; approximately 13% is in the top ten. Sequencing used PBMCs from the stem cell graft donor, obtained from the stem cell graft. These receptors all come from a human donor who donated a stem cell graft to a child with acute lymphoblastic leukemia.

This clonotype showed up many times. This chain's CDR3 is CSARVTDYGYTF. CDR3 DNA: TGCAGTGCTAGAGTAACTGACTATGGCTACACCTTC. V gene TRBV20-1 combines with J gene TRBJ1-2, with unresolved D. CDR1 is DFQATT and CDR2 is SNEGSKA in the germline V gene (reference sequence). The CDR3 consists of 12 residues. V was pared by 1 base and J by 3 bases, with 6 bases between.

The gene calls are TRBV5-6 and TRBJ2-3; D is uncertain. With 0 bases removed from V and 3 bases from J, the gap between germline ends came to 8 bases. The CDR3 has 14 amino acids. Germline CDR1 SGHDT, CDR2 YYEEEE. The CDR3 sequence: CASSLVQETDTQYF. The CDR3, as DNA: TGTGCCAGCAGCTTGGTCCAGGAGACAGATACGCAGTATTTT.

This clonotype was recorded many times. This chain connects TRBV19 to TRBJ2-3; D is uncertain. The CDR3 is 14 residues long. The V and J ends lost 5 bases and 4 bases respectively, with 13 bases between them. Germline values: CDR1 LNHDA, CDR2 SQIVND (reference sequence). The CDR3 DNA sequence: TGTGCCAGTAGTGAGACGGGTGGCGCAGATACGCAGTATTTT. Protein product: CASSETGGADTQYF.

The V call is TRBV6-1, the J call TRBJ2-3; 8 bases map to TRBD1. Per the germline V gene, CDR1 is MNHNS and CDR2 is SASEGT. This CDR3 region has 14 residues. With V trimmed by 6 bases and J by 2 bases, 4 bases remained unmatched. The CDR3 region is CASRRDRITDTQYF. Written as DNA, the CDR3 is TGTGCCAGCAGGAGGGACAGGATCACAGATACGCAGTATTTT.

This clonotype was counted once. An end of the junction does not agree with germline; a read error may underlie this. CDR3 in DNA: TGTGCCACCAGCCAAGAGCCCCCACTGCGGGACGAGGAGACCCAGTACTTC. It specifies CATSQEPPLRDEETQYF. The rearrangement uses TRBV3-1 and TRBJ2-5; D is possibly TRBD2 (6 bases). This CDR3 contains 17 residues. The V gene's germline CDR1 is LGHDT and CDR2 YNNKEL (reference sequence).

This clonotype was found many times. The chain has TRBV14 and TRBJ1-2; D is ambiguous. The CDR3 loop spans 15 amino acids. Germline values: CDR1 SGHDN, CDR2 FVKESK. The V end lost 0 bases, the J end lost 4 bases, and 12 bases lay between the germline ends. The CDR3 sequence: CASSQEVMVPYGYTF. The CDR3 coding sequence is TGTGCCAGCAGCCAAGAAGTGATGGTACCCTATGGCTACACCTTC.

The chain carries TRBV7-9 and TRBJ2-5, with 7 bases aligning to TRBD2. With V trimmed by 2 bases and J by 6 bases, 3 bases remained unmatched. The CDR3 loop spans 13 amino acids. The germline V gene encodes CDR1 SEHNR and CDR2 FQNEAQ (reference sequence). The chain's CDR3 is CASSLPGGKTQYF. As DNA, the CDR3 is TGTGCCAGCAGCTTACCCGGGGGGAAGACCCAGTACTTC.

This chain uses TRBV7-9 with TRBJ2-5, with 13 nucleotides matching TRBD2. Germline V CDR1 and CDR2: SEHNR, FQNEAQ (reference sequence). Trimming cost V 6 bases and J 5 bases; bases outside gene matches: 3. This CDR3 comprises 14 residues. DNA for the CDR3: TGTGCCAGCAGGGGGACTAGCGGGGAGGAGACCCAGTACTTC. Its translation is CASRGTSGEETQYF.

This clonotype was seen at least ten times. V usage is TRBV29-1 and J usage is TRBJ1-4, with D possibly being TRBD1 (5 bases). Germline CDR1 SQVTM, CDR2 ANQGSEA. This CDR3 spans 13 amino acids. Trimming pared 5 bases from V and 4 bases from J, leaving 11 bases between. The CDR3 region has the DNA TGCAGCGTTCCCGGGACGGATAATGAAAAACTGTTTTTT. This sequence encodes CSVPGTDNEKLFF. Full variable domain (remainder filled in from reference TRBV29-1 and TRBJ1-4): SAVISQKPSRDICQRGTSLTIQCQVDSQVTMMFWYRQQPGQSLTLIATANQGSEATYESGFVIDKFPISRPNLTFSTLTVSNMSPEDSSIYLCSVPGTDNEKLFFGSGTQLSVL.

In its sample, this clonotype was seen many times. The genes are TRBV12-3 or TRBV12-4 and TRBJ1-4; 10 positions agree with TRBD1. Losses at the gene ends were 1 base for V and 10 bases for J; bases not matched to a gene: 3. This CDR3 has 14 amino acids. The CDR3 loop reads CASSLGQGAGKLFF. CDR3 nucleotides: TGTGCCAGCAGTTTAGGACAGGGGGCAGGAAAACTGTTTTTT.

The CDR3 loop reads CASSSGGAGVGDTQYF. CDR3 coding DNA: TGTGCCAGCAGCTCCGGGGGAGCGGGAGTGGGAGATACGCAGTATTTT. The gene calls are TRBV11-3 and TRBJ2-3, with 8 bases lining up with TRBD2. Germline V gene data show CDR1 as SGHNT and CDR2 as YENEEA. The CDR3 spans 16 residues. The J segment lost 5 bases and the V segment lost 4 bases, leaving 11 bases of the junction unmatched.

In its sample, this clonotype was seen many times. The V gene is TRBV5-4, the J gene TRBJ2-1, with 7 bases matching TRBD2. The CDR3 totals 16 residues. After removal of 3 bases from V and 5 bases from J, the junction contained 11 bases not matched to a gene. CDR1 SGHNT and CDR2 YYREEE come from the germline V gene (reference sequence). The CDR3 reads CASSYQNRGRDNEQFF. The CDR3 DNA sequence: TGTGCCAGCAGCTACCAGAACCGGGGGAGGGACAATGAGCAGTTCTTC.

This clonotype was seen ten or more times. V is TRBV3-1 and J is TRBJ2-1; D could derive from TRBD1 or TRBD2 (6 bases each). Trimming took 2 bases from V and 9 from J, leaving 14 bases between them. Germline V gene data show CDR1 as LGHDT and CDR2 as YNNKEL (reference sequence). This CDR3 spans 14 amino acids. In DNA, the CDR3 is TGTGCCAGCAGCCAATCCCCTGAGGGGGGTGAGCAGTTCTTC. It encodes CASSQSPEGGEQFF.

Comments on this clonotype: A much larger clone is a single base away; this may be a read error. The chain's CDR3 is CTSSQGSLVTEAFF. CDR3 DNA sequence: TGCACCAGCAGCCAAGGGAGCTTAGTCACTGAAGCTTTCTTT. The chain uses TRBV4-1 and TRBJ1-1; D not resolved. CDR1 is MGHRA, CDR2 YSYEKL, per germline. The CDR3 has 14 residues.

The sample holds many counts of this clonotype. The chain joins TRBV20-1 to TRBJ2-7; D remains unclear. Germline CDR1 and CDR2: DFQATT and SNEGSKA (reference sequence). The CDR3 contains 12 residues. The V gene lost 3 bases and the J gene lost 2 bases, with 8 bases spanning the gap. The CDR3 bases are TGCAGTGCTAGCCCCGCTACCTACGAGCAGTACTTC. Its translation: CSASPATYEQYF.

This clonotype was counted at least ten times. This chain joins TRBV7-9 and TRBJ2-3; D remains unclear. The CDR3 contains 12 residues. Germline values: CDR1 SEHNR, CDR2 FQNEAQ (reference sequence). The V and J ends lost 7 bases and 6 bases respectively, with 11 bases between them. This chain's CDR3 is CASTVDWDTQYF. The CDR3 DNA follows: TGTGCCAGCACCGTCGATTGGGATACGCAGTATTTT. Supplemented by reference TRBV7-9 and TRBJ2-3, the full variable domain reads DTGVSQNPRHKITKRGQNVTFRCDPISEHNRLYWYRQTLGQGPEFLTYFQNEAQLEKSRLLSDRFSAERPKGSFSTLEIQRTEQGDSAMYLCASTVDWDTQYFGPGTRLTVL.

Many counts were recorded for this clonotype. J is TRBJ2-3 and V is TRBV28; D remains unclear. The CDR3 is made up of 14 amino acids. V shed 4 bases and J shed 3 bases, with 11 bases lying between them. Germline assignment: CDR1 MDHEN and CDR2 SYDVKM. CDR3 coding DNA: TGTGCCAGCAGTTCCTACTCCAATACAGATACGCAGTATTTT. This gives the protein CASSSYSNTDTQYF.

This clonotype was detected only a few times. V gene TRBV19 combines with J gene TRBJ1-1; possible D gene TRBD1, 5 bases. V shed 5 bases and J shed 1 base, with 11 bases lying between them. This CDR3 is 14 amino acids long. Germline V CDR1 and CDR2: LNHDA, SQIVND (reference sequence). CDR3 bases: TGTGCCAGTAGTCCTCGGGGGGGGAACACTGAAGCTTTCTTT. Protein sequence: CASSPRGGNTEAFF. The full variable domain, rest sourced from reference TRBV19 and TRBJ1-1, is DGGITQSPKYLFRKEGQNVTLSCEQNLNHDAMYWYRQDPGQGLRLIYYSQIVNDFQKGDIAEGYSVSREKKESFPLTVTSAQKNPTAFYLCASSPRGGNTEAFFGQGTRLTVV.

This clonotype was found many times. This chain uses TRBV12-5 with TRBJ2-4; D remains unclear. V lost 0 bases and J lost 7, with 16 bases in between. The V gene's germline CDR1 is LGHNT and CDR2 FRNRAP. This CDR3 spans 16 amino acids. The CDR3: CASGLVLARTVNIQYF. The DNA of the CDR3 is TGTGCTAGTGGTTTGGTACTTGCAAGGACGGTTAACATTCAGTACTTC.

In this sample, this clonotype turned up many times. The rearrangement links TRBV20-1 to TRBJ2-1; 8 bases agree with TRBD2. This CDR3 has 15 residues. CDR1 and CDR2 (germline): DFQATT, SNEGSKA (reference sequence). Trimming took 4 bases from V and 4 from J; bases not matched to a gene: 9. The CDR3 is CSAIPSSGPYNEQFF. CDR3 coding DNA: TGCAGTGCTATCCCGTCTAGCGGGCCTTACAATGAGCAGTTCTTC.

With regard to this clonotype: Germline is not matched at one junction end, which may reflect a read error. J is TRBJ2-3 and V is TRBV7-2; 9 bases are a match to TRBD1. Germline V gives CDR1 SGHTA, CDR2 FQGNSA. The CDR3 totals 16 residues. CDR3 protein: CASSLGTGAYTNTQYF. The DNA of the CDR3 is TGTGCCAGCAGCTTAGGGACAGGGGCATACACAAATACGCAGTATTTT.

This clonotype showed up many times. CDR3 in amino acids: CASRGQGRYEQYF. The CDR3 DNA sequence: TGTGCCAGCAGGGGACAGGGCCGCTACGAGCAGTACTTC. This chain joins TRBV28 and TRBJ2-7, with 9 bases that match TRBD1. The germline V gene encodes CDR1 MDHEN and CDR2 SYDVKM. The CDR3 is 13 residues long. The V segment lost 6 bases and the J segment 3 bases; nucleotides outside the gene matches: 3.

Concerning this clonotype itself: This clone may be a read error of a much larger clone one base away. The chain carries TRBV7-2 and TRBJ2-3; tentatively, D is TRBD2 (7 bases). The V gene's germline CDR1 is SGHTA and CDR2 FQGNSA. The CDR3 runs to 16 residues. DNA of the CDR3: TGTGCCAACAGCCTACAGGGAGGGGATCTCACAGATACGCAGTATTTT. Translating gives CANSLQGGDLTDTQYF.

Concerning this clonotype: A much larger clone is a single base away; this may be a read error. The chain carries TRBV5-2 and TRBJ1-1; whether TRBD1, the table's D call, matches the DNA was not checked. TRBV5-2 is a pseudogene segment. CDR3 length: 13 residues. The CDR3: CARSPRVSTEAFF. CDR3 nucleotides: TGTGCCAGGAGCCCCAGGGTGAGCACTGAAGCTTTCTTT.

This clonotype came up many times. The CDR3 region is CAISDSAGAGAFF. The CDR3 DNA sequence: TGTGCCATCAGTGATTCGGCGGGCGCCGGAGCTTTCTTT. V usage is TRBV10-3 and J usage is TRBJ1-1; no firm D call. The CDR3 spans 13 residues. V lost 3 bases and J 10 bases, leaving 15 bases between the germline ends. Germline assignment: CDR1 ENHRY and CDR2 SYGVKD.

This clonotype was observed at least ten times. The CDR3 DNA follows: TGCGCCAGCAGCTTGGTTGGCTTCCCGAGCTCCTACGAGCAGTACTTC. Residues: CASSLVGFPSSYEQYF. This chain uses TRBV5-1 with TRBJ2-7, with D unresolved. Germline values: CDR1 SGHRS, CDR2 YFSETQ. The CDR3 runs 16 residues. V shed 0 bases and J shed 0 bases, with 13 bases lying between them. Complete variable domain (other parts from reference TRBV5-1 and TRBJ2-7): KAGVTQTPRYLIKTRGQQVTLSCSPISGHRSVSWYQQTPGQGLQFLFEYFSETQRNKGNFPGRFSGRQFSNSRSEMNVSTLELGDSALYLCASSLVGFPSSYEQYFGPGTRLTVT.

This clonotype was detected many times. The chain joins TRBV5-6 to TRBJ2-1, with a weak D call TRBD2 (5 bases). This CDR3 has 16 residues. Germline lookup yields CDR1 SGHDT and CDR2 YYEEEE. The V gene lost 1 base and the J gene lost 9 bases, with 20 bases spanning the gap. The CDR3 loop reads CASSLWMRRVVREQFF. Here the CDR3 DNA reads TGTGCCAGCAGCTTGTGGATGAGGCGGGTCGTCCGTGAGCAGTTCTTC.

In the case of this clonotype: A much larger clonotype is one base distant, so this may be a read error. This chain uses TRBV13 with TRBJ2-1; a possible D gene is TRBD2 (6 bases). CDR1 and CDR2 (germline): PRHDT, FYEKMQ (reference sequence). This CDR3 spans 14 amino acids. V lost 7 bases and J 10 bases, leaving 20 bases between the germline ends. The CDR3 nucleotides read TGTGCCAGCATCTTCCAGACTAGTTCACGCGAGCAGTTCTTC. Its translation: CASIFQTSSREQFF.

In its sample, this clonotype was seen many times. CDR3 nucleotides: TGTGCCATCAGTGAGTACAGCTCCTACGAGCAGTACTTC. The encoded protein is CAISEYSSYEQYF. This chain joins TRBV10-3 and TRBJ2-7; the D is unclear. CDR3 length: 13 amino acids. Trimming took off 1 base at V and 0 bases at J, with 4 bases between the two ends. CDR1 and CDR2 from the germline V gene are ENHRY and SYGVKD.

This clonotype was recorded many times. V gene TRBV4-2 combines with J gene TRBJ2-7; 12 bases fit TRBD2. The CDR3 extends over 18 amino acids. Germline V gives CDR1 LGHNA, CDR2 YNFKEQ. V lost 4 bases and J lost 2; bases outside the gene matches: 12. The CDR3 DNA follows: TGTGCCAGCAGCCCAGAACCACTAGCGGGAGGCCCTACCTACGAGCAGTACTTC. Translating gives CASSPEPLAGGPTYEQYF.

The table lists this clonotype with many counts. The rearrangement uses TRBV20-1 and TRBJ2-3; tentatively, D is TRBD2 (6 bases). Trimming left V 0 bases short and J 5 bases short, with 15 bases between. CDR3 length equals 15 residues. Per germline, CDR1 DFQATT and CDR2 SNEGSKA (reference sequence). CDR3 nucleotide sequence: TGCAGTGCTAGAGATTTTAGCGGTCCCATAGATACGCAGTATTTT. Translation gives CSARDFSGPIDTQYF.